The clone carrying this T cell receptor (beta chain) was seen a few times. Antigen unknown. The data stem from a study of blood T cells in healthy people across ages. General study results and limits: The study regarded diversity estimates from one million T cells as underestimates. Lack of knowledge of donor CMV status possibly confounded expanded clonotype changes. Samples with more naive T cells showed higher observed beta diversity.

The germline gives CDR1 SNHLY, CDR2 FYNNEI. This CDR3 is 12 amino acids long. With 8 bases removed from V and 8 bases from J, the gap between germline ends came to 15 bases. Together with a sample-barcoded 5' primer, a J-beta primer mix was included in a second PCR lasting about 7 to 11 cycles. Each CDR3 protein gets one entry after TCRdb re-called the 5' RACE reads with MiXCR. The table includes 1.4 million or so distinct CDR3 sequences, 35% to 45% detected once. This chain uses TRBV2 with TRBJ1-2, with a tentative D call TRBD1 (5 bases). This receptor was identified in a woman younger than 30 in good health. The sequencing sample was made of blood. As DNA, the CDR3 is TGTGCCAGCGAAGACAGCTTCGGCGGCTACACCTTC. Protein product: CASEDSFGGYTF.